This T cell receptor (beta chain) was obtained from a study of CD8+ T cells in alopecia areata. Alopecia areata patients gave lesional scalp punch biopsies and peripheral blood samples. The germline gives CDR1 MNHEY, CDR2 SVGAGI. J lost 6 bases, V lost 0 bases, and 7 bases had no gene match. This CDR3 has 16 amino acids. Extracted RNA was reverse transcribed, and the resulting cDNA served as sequencing template. Some clones are missing from TCRdb's copy, which holds only in-frame ones; the method was immunoSEQ multiplex PCR. There are 140,000 or so clones in the sample; around 51% occur only once, and 0.95% to 1% lies in the top ten. Turning to this clone: As yet, its antigen is unknown.

Overall study results and limits: Higher clonality and more expanded CD8+ clones appeared in lesional than normal scalp. Unlike in mice, where it was clearer, TCR sharing across patients was less clear, possibly HLA-related.

This receptor was identified in a human donor with alopecia areata. The specimen was CD4+ T cells sorted from blood, collected at week 0. The V gene is TRBV6-5, the J gene TRBJ2-1; 8 bases map to TRBD1. This chain's CDR3 is CASSYSGQVGLNEQFF. In nucleotides, the CDR3 is TGTGCCAGCAGTTACTCGGGACAGGTGGGGCTCAATGAGCAGTTCTTC.